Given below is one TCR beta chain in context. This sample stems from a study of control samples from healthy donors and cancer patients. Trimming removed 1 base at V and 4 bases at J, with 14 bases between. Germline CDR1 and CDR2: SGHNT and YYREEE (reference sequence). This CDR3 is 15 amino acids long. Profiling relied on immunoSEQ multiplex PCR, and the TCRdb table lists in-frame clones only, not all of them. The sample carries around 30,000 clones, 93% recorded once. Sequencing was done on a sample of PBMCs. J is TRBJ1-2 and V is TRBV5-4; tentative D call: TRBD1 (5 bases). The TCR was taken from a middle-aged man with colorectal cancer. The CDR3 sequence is CASSLKAGPSYGYTF. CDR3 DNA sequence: TGTGCCAGCAGCTTGAAGGCAGGGCCTTCCTATGGCTACACCTTC.